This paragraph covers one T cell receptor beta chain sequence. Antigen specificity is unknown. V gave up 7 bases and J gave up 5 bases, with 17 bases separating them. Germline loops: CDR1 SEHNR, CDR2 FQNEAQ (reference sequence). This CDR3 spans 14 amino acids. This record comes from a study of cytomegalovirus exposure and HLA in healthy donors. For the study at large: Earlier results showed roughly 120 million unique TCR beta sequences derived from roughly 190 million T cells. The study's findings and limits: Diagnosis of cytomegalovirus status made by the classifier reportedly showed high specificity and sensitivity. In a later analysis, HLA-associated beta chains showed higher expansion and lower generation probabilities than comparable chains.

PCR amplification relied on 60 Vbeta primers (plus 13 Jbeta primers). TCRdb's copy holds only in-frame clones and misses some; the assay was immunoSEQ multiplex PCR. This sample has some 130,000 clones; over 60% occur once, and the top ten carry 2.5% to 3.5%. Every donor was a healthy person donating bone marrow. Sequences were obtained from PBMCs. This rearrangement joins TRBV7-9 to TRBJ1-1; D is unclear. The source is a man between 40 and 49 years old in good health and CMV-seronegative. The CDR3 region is CASTLLSELTEAFF. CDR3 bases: TGTGCCAGCACCTTGCTCTCGGAGCTAACTGAAGCTTTCTTT.